This T cell receptor (beta chain) stems from a study of T cell repertoires in cytomegalovirus infection. Study in general: CMV epitopes that were recently identified and HLA-C-restricted were used alongside well-studied HLA-B-restricted ones. The study, taken as a whole, reports: The ex vivo response was dominated by HLA-C-restricted CMV-specific TCR beta clonotypes. Accumulated public TCR beta family frequency recognized individuals carrying CMV together with the relevant HLA.

One entry per CDR3 protein results from TCRdb running MiXCR on the reads. The table shows roughly 990,000 distinct CDR3 sequences, with roughly 30% occurring only once. V lost 3 bases to trimming and J lost 4 bases; unmatched junction nucleotides: 9. The V gene's germline CDR1 is LNHNV and CDR2 YYDKDF (reference sequence). The CDR3 runs 15 residues. Concerning this clonotype itself: Antigen specificity is unknown.

Here the sequenced sample was cultured CD8+ T cells from PBMCs, taken from culture after CMV antigen stimulation. The sequence came from a human donor in good health (CMV status not recorded). Some clones in this sample may be carry-over from other donors' samples. The rearrangement uses TRBV15 and TRBJ2-7; 7 bases are a match to TRBD1. CDR3 residues: CATSRERGRGYEQYF. The CDR3 nucleotides read TGTGCCACCAGCAGGGAGAGGGGGCGTGGGTACGAGCAGTACTTC.